The rows below give T cell receptor beta chains drawn from one sample of a study of shared clonotypes between healthy human individuals. The method was immunoSEQ multiplex PCR; TCRdb's version includes in-frame clones alone and lacks a portion of them. The sample holds 2 million to 3 million clones, over 85% seen once. What was sequenced was naive CD4+ T cells sorted from blood. All receptors come from a man between 18 and 35 years old in good health. CDR3s include the opening cysteine and the closing phenylalanine or tryptophan. The D gene is left open where the match is weak. The size entry is marked missing in some rows and otherwise reads once, few, many or a size class.

V gene,J gene,CDR3 length,clone size,D gene,CDR3 protein,CDR3 DNA
TRBV7-9,TRBJ1-6,17,.,.,CASSSVKGVSYNSPLHF,TGTGCCAGCAGCTCCGTTAAAGGGGTCTCCTATAATTCACCCCTCCACTTT
TRBV5-1,TRBJ2-2,14,.,TRBD2,CASSSAGTTGELFF,TGCGCCAGCAGCTCAGCAGGGACTACGGGGGAGCTGTTTTTT
TRBV6-6,TRBJ2-2,16,once,.,CASSYLRDLNTGELFF,TGTGCCAGCAGTTATCTCCGGGACCTCAACACCGGGGAGCTGTTTTTT
TRBV6-6,TRBJ1-1,15,.,.,CASTYRPRGNTEAFF,TGTGCCAGCACTTACAGGCCTCGGGGGAACACTGAAGCTTTCTTT
TRBV7-2,TRBJ2-7,12,.,.,CASSLPGREQYF,TGTGCCAGCAGCTTACCGGGAAGGGAGCAGTACTTC
TRBV29-1,TRBJ2-3,15,once,TRBD2,CSVDVSSGGTDTQYF,TGCAGCGTCGACGTTTCTAGCGGGGGGACAGATACGCAGTATTTT
TRBV28,TRBJ2-7,14,.,.,CASSFGTGTYEQYF,TGTGCCAGCAGTTTTGGTACAGGAACCTACGAGCAGTACTTC
TRBV7-6,TRBJ2-5,17,.,TRBD1,CASSSLAGTGGIKTQYF,TGTGCCAGCAGCTCCTTAGCCGGGACAGGGGGCATTAAGACCCAGTACTTC
TRBV4-3,TRBJ2-3,18,.,.,CASSQDLLGNRLTDTQYF,TGCGCCAGCAGCCAAGACCTCCTGGGGAACCGATTAACAGATACGCAGTATTTT
TRBV6-5,TRBJ2-5,13,.,.,CASNPAGTETQYF,TGTGCCAGCAACCCCGCGGGGACGGAGACCCAGTACTTC
TRBV10-3,TRBJ2-3,16,.,TRBD2,CAIKKTSGTLTDTQYF,TGTGCCATCAAGAAGACTAGCGGGACACTGACAGATACGCAGTATTTT
TRBV2,TRBJ1-1,11,.,.,CASSIGTEAFF,TGTGCCAGCAGTATAGGCACTGAAGCTTTCTTT
TRBV4-1,TRBJ2-1,16,.,TRBD2,CASSQGSGRLWNEQFF,TGCGCCAGCAGCCAAGGTAGCGGGAGGCTTTGGAATGAGCAGTTCTTC
TRBV4-3,TRBJ2-1,15,.,.,CASSQGQGTYNEQFF,TGCGCCAGCAGCCAAGGGCAGGGTACCTACAATGAGCAGTTCTTC
TRBV4-2,TRBJ2-3,16,.,TRBD2,CASSQDFSGGTDTQYF,TGTGCCAGCAGCCAAGATTTCAGCGGGGGTACAGATACGCAGTATTTT
TRBV5-1,TRBJ2-7,11,.,TRBD1,CASSSQGKQYF,TGCGCCAGCAGCTCACAGGGGAAGCAGTACTTC
TRBV9,TRBJ1-2,16,.,.,CASSVYGSDSNYGYTF,TGTGCCAGCAGCGTCTACGGATCCGATTCTAACTATGGCTACACCTTC
TRBV28,TRBJ1-2,12,.,.,CASSFSGGGYTF,TGTGCCAGCAGTTTTTCTGGGGGTGGCTACACCTTC
TRBV11-2,TRBJ2-7,14,.,.,CASSPFPGPNEQYF,TGTGCCAGCAGCCCGTTCCCGGGGCCCAACGAGCAGTACTTC
TRBV5-1,TRBJ2-7,16,.,TRBD1,CASSFHDRAIAYEQYF,TGCGCCAGCAGCTTTCATGACAGGGCGATAGCCTACGAGCAGTACTTC
TRBV2,TRBJ2-2,13,.,.,CASSEDGNGELFF,TGTGCCAGCAGTGAAGATGGGAACGGGGAGCTGTTTTTT
TRBV5-1,TRBJ1-3,15,once,.,CASSLEGGSGNTIYF,TGCGCCAGCAGCTTGGAGGGAGGGTCTGGAAACACCATATATTTT
TRBV7-2,TRBJ2-1,14,once,.,CASSTPNSYNEQFF,TGTGCCAGCAGCACCCCAAACTCCTACAATGAGCAGTTCTTC
TRBV19,TRBJ1-6,16,.,.,CASSNTGGSANSPLHF,TGTGCCAGTAGTAACACAGGAGGGTCCGCTAATTCACCCCTCCACTTT
TRBV29-1,TRBJ1-1,11,.,.,CSVSTGTEAFF,TGCAGCGTATCGACGGGGACTGAAGCTTTCTTT
TRBV5-4,TRBJ2-7,15,.,TRBD1,CASSFNDRGNYEQYF,TGTGCCAGCAGCTTTAACGACAGGGGCAACTACGAGCAGTACTTC
TRBV19,TRBJ2-2,15,.,TRBD2,CASSRGGPYTGELFF,TGTGCCAGTAGCCGGGGGGGACCCTACACCGGGGAGCTGTTTTTT
TRBV7-2,TRBJ1-2,14,.,.,CASSLGSTAPGYTF,TGTGCCAGCAGCTTAGGGTCCACCGCTCCTGGCTACACCTTC
TRBV28,TRBJ2-2,15,.,TRBD2,CASSSLAGGTGELFF,TGTGCCAGCAGTTCTCTAGCGGGAGGTACCGGGGAGCTGTTTTTT
TRBV4-1,TRBJ2-3,17,.,TRBD2,CASSQDSGRASPDTQYF,TGCGCCAGCAGCCAAGATAGCGGGAGGGCCAGTCCAGATACGCAGTATTTT
TRBV28,TRBJ1-6,14,.,.,CASSYGTKNSPLHF,TGTGCCAGCAGTTACGGGACGAAAAATTCACCCCTCCACTTT
TRBV27,TRBJ2-2,14,.,.,CASTPWGGTGELFF,TGTGCCAGCACCCCCTGGGGCGGCACCGGGGAGCTGTTTTTT
TRBV19,TRBJ1-6,13,.,.,CASSAYRNSPLHF,TGTGCCAGTAGTGCTTACAGGAATTCACCCCTCCACTTT
TRBV5-4,TRBJ1-1,12,.,.,CASSADMVAAFF,TGTGCCAGCAGCGCGGACATGGTTGCGGCTTTCTTT
TRBV9,TRBJ2-3,16,.,.,CASSVVSGLCTDTQYF,TGTGCCAGCAGCGTAGTTAGCGGCTTATGCACAGATACGCAGTATTTT
TRBV5-1,TRBJ2-1,14,.,TRBD1,CASVRGREYGEQFF,TGCGCCAGCGTGAGGGGGCGCGAGTATGGTGAGCAGTTCTTC
TRBV6-6,TRBJ1-5,13,.,.,CASSYKGGQPQHF,TGTGCCAGCAGTTACAAGGGGGGTCAGCCCCAGCATTTT
TRBV5-1,TRBJ2-1,15,.,TRBD2,CASSFGTSSYNEQFF,TGCGCCAGCAGCTTCGGGACTAGCTCCTACAATGAGCAGTTCTTC
TRBV2,TRBJ2-2,15,few,TRBD2,CATRMGGGNTGELFF,TGTGCCACCCGGATGGGCGGGGGGAACACCGGGGAGCTGTTTTTT
TRBV9,TRBJ2-3,16,.,TRBD2,CASSARASGTTDTQYF,TGTGCCAGCAGCGCCAGGGCTAGCGGGACCACAGATACGCAGTATTTT
TRBV2,TRBJ1-2,13,.,.,CASSDRGAYGYTF,TGTGCCAGCAGTGACCGGGGAGCGTATGGCTACACCTTC
TRBV7-9,TRBJ2-1,13,.,.,CASSLGQSNEQFF,TGTGCCAGCAGCTTAGGACAGTCCAATGAGCAGTTCTTC
TRBV7-2,TRBJ2-7,14,.,.,CASSPPRALYEQYF,TGTGCCAGCAGCCCCCCACGCGCTTTGTACGAGCAGTACTTC
TRBV18,TRBJ2-7,13,few,.,CASSPDGIYEQYF,TGTGCCAGCTCACCTGACGGTATCTACGAGCAGTACTTC
TRBV7-9,TRBJ1-1,12,.,TRBD1,CASSSGDREAFF,TGTGCCAGCAGCTCCGGGGACAGGGAAGCTTTCTTT
TRBV27,TRBJ2-3,15,.,TRBD2,CATTLAGGFTDTQYF,TGTGCCACCACACTAGCGGGGGGGTTCACAGATACGCAGTATTTT
TRBV11-2,TRBJ1-1,12,.,.,CASSFRATEAFF,TGTGCCAGCAGCTTTCGAGCCACTGAAGCTTTCTTT
TRBV6-1,TRBJ1-4,11,once,.,CASKILEKLFF,TGTGCCAGCAAGATTCTTGAAAAACTGTTTTTT
TRBV7-2,TRBJ2-7,13,.,TRBD1,CASSPGQSYEQYF,TGTGCCAGCAGCCCGGGACAGTCCTACGAGCAGTACTTC
TRBV10-1,TRBJ2-3,14,.,.,CASSGGASTDTQYF,TGCGCCAGCAGCGGCGGGGCGAGCACAGATACGCAGTATTTT
TRBV11-3,TRBJ2-1,17,.,TRBD2,CASSTGDIAGGYNEQFF,TGTGCCAGCAGCACAGGGGACATAGCGGGAGGTTACAATGAGCAGTTCTTC
TRBV5-6,TRBJ2-7,12,once,.,CASSRLNYEQYF,TGTGCCAGCAGTAGGTTAAACTACGAGCAGTACTTC
TRBV11-2,TRBJ2-2,17,.,.,CASSYIPGPSNTGELFF,TGTGCCAGCAGCTACATACCGGGACCTTCGAACACCGGGGAGCTGTTTTTT
TRBV2,TRBJ1-5,11,.,.,CASSEQGYQHF,TGTGCCAGCAGTGAACAGGGATACCAGCATTTT